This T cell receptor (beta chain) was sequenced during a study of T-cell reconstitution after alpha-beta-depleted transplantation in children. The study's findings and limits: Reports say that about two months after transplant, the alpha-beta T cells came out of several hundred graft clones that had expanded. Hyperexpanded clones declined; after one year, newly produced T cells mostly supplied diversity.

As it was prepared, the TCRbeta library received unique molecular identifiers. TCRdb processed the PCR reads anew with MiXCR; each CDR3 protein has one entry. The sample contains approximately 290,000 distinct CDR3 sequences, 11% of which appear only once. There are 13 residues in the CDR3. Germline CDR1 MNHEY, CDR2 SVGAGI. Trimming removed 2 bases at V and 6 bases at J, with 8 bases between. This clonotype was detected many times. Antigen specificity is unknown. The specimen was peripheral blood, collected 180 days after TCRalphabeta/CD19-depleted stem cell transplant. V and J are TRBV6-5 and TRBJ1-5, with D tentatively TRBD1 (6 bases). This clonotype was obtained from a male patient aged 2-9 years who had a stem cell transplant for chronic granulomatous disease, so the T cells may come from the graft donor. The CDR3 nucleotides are TGTGCCAGCAGTTACCGCAGGGGTCAGCCCCAGCATTTT. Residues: CASSYRRGQPQHF.